The sequence of this T cell receptor (beta chain) was determined in a study of cytomegalovirus exposure and HLA in healthy donors. Notes on the study in general: A few V segments could not be told apart, such as TRBV6-2 and TRBV6-3, and were left out. In vitro assays verified that a few CMV-associated chains recognized CMV antigens specifically.

CDR3 length: 17 amino acids. Per the germline V gene, CDR1 is SGHVS and CDR2 is FNYEAQ. The V end lost 6 bases, the J end lost 3 bases, and 21 bases lay between the germline ends. The PCR contained 60 Vbeta and 13 Jbeta primers. TCRdb's table, derived via immunoSEQ multiplex PCR, lists solely in-frame clones and lacks some. The profile covers roughly 140,000 clones, with nearly 85% appearing a single time and about 3.7% taken by the ten largest. Details on this clone: The antigen is not known.

The genes are TRBV7-6 and TRBJ2-1; possible D gene TRBD2, 6 bases. The receptor's source is a male donor in good health and CMV-seronegative. The source material was PBMCs. The CDR3 DNA reads as TGTGCCAGCAGTACCCCCGAGGCGGAGGGGATCTACAATGAGCAGTTCTTC. It is translated as CASSTPEAEGIYNEQFF.